This T cell receptor beta chain was found in a study of beta chain features in type 1 diabetes. Trimming removed 5 bases from V and 15 bases from J; junction bases left unmatched: 10. Germline CDR1 and CDR2: DFQATT and SNEGSKA (reference sequence). The CDR3 is 11 amino acids. Whole-study findings and limits: Within each of all four CD4+ subsets, Type 1 diabetes patients had TCRB CDR3s that were moderately but significantly shorter.

A note on this clone: The antigen is unknown.

TCRB transcripts that were expressed got sequenced, as all of the isolated RNA had been reverse transcribed. Deep immunoSEQ sequencing covered naive, central memory and regulatory T cell samples. Assay used: immunoSEQ multiplex PCR; TCRdb lists only in-frame clones, some missing. The data contain roughly 250,000 clones, around 21% of them seen just once; the ten biggest clones take up around 0.028%. Sequencing used naive CD4+ T cells from blood. This TCR came from a woman between 35 and 50 years old with type 1 diabetes. The chain recombines TRBV20-1 with TRBJ2-1; TRBD1 matches 7 bases. The CDR3 DNA reads TGCAGTGCTTGGGACAGCCAGGCGATGTTCTTC. Translating it yields CSAWDSQAMFF.